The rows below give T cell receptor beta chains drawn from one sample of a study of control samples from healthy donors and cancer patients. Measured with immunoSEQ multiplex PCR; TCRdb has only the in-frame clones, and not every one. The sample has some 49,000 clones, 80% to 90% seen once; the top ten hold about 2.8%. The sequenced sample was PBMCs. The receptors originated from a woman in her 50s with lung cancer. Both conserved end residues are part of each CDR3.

CDR3aa: CAISDIGPRNTEAFF; len: 15; j_gene: TRBJ1-1; v_gene: TRBV10-3
CDR3aa: CASSLGPAAYNEQFF; len: 15; j_gene: TRBJ2-1; v_gene: TRBV7-9
CDR3aa: CASSWERTGYGYTF; len: 14; j_gene: TRBJ1-2; v_gene: TRBV28
CDR3aa: CASSSTGVDTEAFF; len: 14; j_gene: TRBJ1-1; v_gene: TRBV7-3
CDR3aa: CASSSADPHKYNEQFF; len: 16; j_gene: TRBJ2-1; v_gene: TRBV7-9
CDR3aa: CASSYVRDEQFF; len: 12; j_gene: TRBJ2-1; v_gene: TRBV6-6
CDR3aa: CASSQDRLDSYEQYF; len: 15; j_gene: TRBJ2-7; v_gene: TRBV6-6
CDR3aa: CASSPGQGGYGYTF; len: 14; j_gene: TRBJ1-2; v_gene: TRBV7-6
CDR3aa: CASSLGPNTGELFF; len: 14; j_gene: TRBJ2-2; v_gene: TRBV14
CDR3aa: CSASKEYGYTF; len: 11; j_gene: TRBJ1-2; v_gene: TRBV20-1
CDR3aa: CASSLAGGRNEQYF; len: 14; j_gene: TRBJ2-7; v_gene: TRBV7-2
CDR3aa: CSAPWDHGYTF; len: 11; j_gene: TRBJ1-2; v_gene: TRBV20-1
CDR3aa: CASSLQGASVETQYF; len: 15; j_gene: TRBJ2-5; v_gene: TRBV5-8
CDR3aa: CASSQGTSGSDEQFF; len: 15; j_gene: TRBJ2-1; v_gene: TRBV4-3
CDR3aa: CASRTWGLEGYTF; len: 13; j_gene: TRBJ1-2; v_gene: TRBV27